The 30 T cell receptor beta chains presented below share a single source sample, sequenced in a study of human T cells and chemical hapten exposure. Indicated time point: pre-sensitization, week 0. Sample treatment: therapeutic diphenylcyclopropenone sensitization with weekly scalp DPC. TCRdb passed the RACE reads through MiXCR, listing each CDR3 protein once. The sample consists of some 400,000 distinct CDR3 sequences, approximately 5.1% of them appearing once. The material was whole blood, obtained in connection with sensitization to the hapten diphenylcyclopropenone (DPC). The receptors were sampled from a woman in her forties or fifties with alopecia areata. Some clones in this sample may be carry-over from other donors' samples.

This clonotype was counted ten times or more. The chain joins TRBV3-1 to TRBJ2-5; D remains ambiguous. Germline CDR1 and CDR2: LGHDT and YNNKEL (reference sequence). The CDR3 contains 12 residues. Deletions cut 3 bases from V and 5 bases from J, with 7 bases between. The CDR3 DNA follows: TGTGCCAGCAGCCAGACGGAGGAGACCCAGTACTTC. This gives the protein CASSQTEETQYF.

This clonotype was recorded a few times. The chain uses TRBV12-3 or TRBV12-4 and TRBJ1-3, with D uncertain. This CDR3 has 13 amino acids. Trimming took 3 bases from V and 2 from J, leaving 5 bases between them. In DNA, the CDR3 is TGTGCCAGCAGTTTGGCCACTGGAAACACCATATATTTT. This gives the protein CASSLATGNTIYF.

The genes are TRBV28 and TRBJ2-7; the match to TRBD2 covers 7 bases. The germline V gene has CDR1 MDHEN and CDR2 SYDVKM. After removal of 1 base from V and 7 bases from J, the junction contained 10 bases not matched to a gene. This CDR3 spans 15 amino acids. The CDR3: CASSLLDKPGGEQYF. The DNA for the CDR3 is TGTGCCAGCAGTTTATTGGACAAGCCCGGGGGGGAGCAGTACTTC.

V and J are TRBV7-2 and TRBJ2-6; D unclear. The CDR3 has 18 residues. V was trimmed by 5 bases and J by 0 bases, leaving 17 bases between them. Germline CDR1 SGHTA, CDR2 FQGNSA. The CDR3 DNA is TGTGCCAGCAGCCCGAGAGAGATTCTTTTCTCTGGGGCCAACGTCCTGACTTTC. It specifies CASSPREILFSGANVLTF. The full variable domain, with the rest looked up from reference TRBV7-2 and TRBJ2-6, is GAGVSQSPSNKVTEKGKDVELRCDPISGHTALYWYRQSLGQGLEFLIYFQGNSAPDKSGLPSDRFSAERTGGSVSTLTIQRTQQEDSAVYLCASSPREILFSGANVLTFGAGSRLTVL.

This clonotype has only a few counts. V and J are TRBV4-1 and TRBJ2-1, with TRBD2 matching over 8 bases. The CDR3 spans 13 residues. J was trimmed by 8 bases and V by 4 bases; bases with no gene match: 4. Germline CDR1 is MGHRA and CDR2 is YSYEKL. The CDR3 region is CASSLTSGDEQFF. CDR3 DNA: TGCGCCAGCAGCCTAACTAGCGGTGATGAGCAGTTCTTC.

The V and J genes are TRBV5-4 and TRBJ1-1; 7 bases match TRBD1. Per the germline V gene, CDR1 is SGHNT and CDR2 is YYREEE (reference sequence). This CDR3 region has 14 residues. Trimming at V came to 4 bases and at J to 5 bases, leaving 8 bases not matched to a gene. CDR3 residues: CASSVQGGRTEAFF. The CDR3 region has the DNA TGTGCCAGCAGCGTGCAGGGGGGTCGGACTGAAGCTTTCTTT.

The sample holds many counts of this clonotype. The rearrangement uses TRBV12-3 or TRBV12-4 and TRBJ1-1, with 7 positions matching TRBD1. The CDR3 contains 15 residues. Germline trimming cut 5 bases from V and 0 bases from J; bases unmatched to any gene: 6. Written as DNA, the CDR3 is TGTGCCAGCAGTCACCGACAGGGAATGAACACTGAAGCTTTCTTT. Protein sequence: CASSHRQGMNTEAFF.

At least ten counts were recorded for this clonotype. The chain recombines TRBV14 with TRBJ2-1; D is perhaps TRBD2 (5 bases). The CDR3 covers 12 residues. Trimming removed 4 bases at V and 8 bases at J, with 9 bases between. Germline assignment: CDR1 SGHDN and CDR2 FVKESK. The CDR3 nucleotides are TGTGCCAGCAGCCCGGACTGGGATGAGCAGTTCTTC. Residues: CASSPDWDEQFF. Drawing the rest from reference TRBV14 and TRBJ2-1, the complete variable domain is EAGVTQFPSHSVIEKGQTVTLRCDPISGHDNLYWYRRVMGKEIKFLLHFVKESKQDESGMPNNRFLAERTGGTYSTLKVQPAELEDSGVYFCASSPDWDEQFFGPGTRLTVL.

This clonotype was observed at least ten times. The CDR3 region is CASRDDQQYF. CDR3 DNA sequence: TGTGCCAGCAGGGACGACCAGCAGTATTTT. The chain employs TRBV12-3 or TRBV12-4 and TRBJ2-3; D not certain. The CDR3 totals 10 residues. The V end lost 6 bases, the J end lost 11 bases, and 9 bases lay between the germline ends.

This clonotype was seen repeatedly, ten times or more. The chain couples TRBV6-5 to TRBJ1-5; D gene unclear. V shed 6 bases and J shed 3 bases, with 9 bases lying between them. Germline loops: CDR1 MNHEY, CDR2 SVGAGI. This CDR3 has 13 amino acids. CDR3 sequence: CASSRDPNQPQHF. The CDR3 DNA reads TGTGCCAGCAGCCGAGATCCCAATCAGCCCCAGCATTTT.

The table lists this clonotype with many counts. V is TRBV5-1 and J is TRBJ1-4; possibly TRBD1 for D (5 bases). The germline V and J ends were trimmed by 0 bases and 6 bases, with 15 bases remaining between them. CDR1 and CDR2 from the germline V gene are SGHRS and YFSETQ. This CDR3 spans 16 amino acids. The CDR3 sequence is CASSLGDRGADEKLFF. CDR3 DNA: TGCGCCAGCAGCTTGGGGGACCGAGGGGCGGATGAAAAACTGTTTTTT.

This clonotype was observed many times. The chain uses TRBV6-2 or TRBV6-3 and TRBJ2-1; TRBD2 aligns across 12 bases. Trimming took 2 bases from V and 8 from J; bases not matched to a gene: 13. This CDR3 spans 18 amino acids. Germline CDR1 and CDR2: MNHEY and SVGEGT. The CDR3 DNA sequence: TGTGCCAGCAGTTACGAGCCCTTGACTAGCGGGAGTAGGGATGAGCAGTTCTTC. Protein: CASSYEPLTSGSRDEQFF.

This clonotype was seen many times. The chain combines TRBV4-3 with TRBJ2-5, with 9 bases fitting TRBD1. The CDR3 totals 14 residues. The V gene end was trimmed by 1 base and the J gene end by 3 bases; junction bases not matched to a gene: 0. Germline V lookup: CDR1 LGHNA, CDR2 YSLEER. CDR3 in DNA: TGCGCCAGCAGCCAAGGGGACAGGGAAGAGACCCAGTACTTC. This translates into CASSQGDREETQYF.

This clonotype was detected ten times or more. The chain has TRBV7-8 and TRBJ1-1, with no clear D. From germline, CDR1 is SGHVS and CDR2 FQNEAQ. The CDR3 is 15 amino acids. Deletions cut 5 bases from V and 10 bases from J, with 23 bases between. CDR3 loop: CASSPFSASRVGAFF. The CDR3 DNA is TGTGCCAGCAGCCCTTTTTCGGCATCCCGAGTGGGAGCTTTCTTT.

This clonotype has just a few counts. V and J are TRBV2 and TRBJ1-5, with D possibly TRBD1 on 5 matching bases. With 5 bases removed from V and 4 bases from J, the gap between germline ends came to 12 bases. Germline CDR1 reads SNHLY; CDR2 reads FYNNEI. This CDR3 is 14 amino acids long. The CDR3 nucleotides read TGTGCCAGCAGTTCCGGGACGGCGAATCAGCCCCAGCATTTT. Translating gives CASSSGTANQPQHF.

V is TRBV27 and J is TRBJ2-3; TRBD1 might be the D (6 bases). Per germline, CDR1 MNHEY and CDR2 SMNVEV (reference sequence). Trimming pared 3 bases from V and 1 base from J, leaving 11 bases between. The CDR3 is 15 residues long. The CDR3 DNA is TGTGCCAGCAGTTTCCTTGAGGGGGGCACAGATACGCAGTATTTT. This translates into CASSFLEGGTDTQYF.

This clonotype was recorded at least ten times. The chain couples TRBV29-1 to TRBJ2-7; TRBD2 agrees at 11 bases. CDR1 is SQVTM, CDR2 ANQGSEA, per germline. This CDR3 is built from 15 residues. Trimming took 4 bases from V and 3 from J; bases not matched to a gene: 8. The CDR3 nucleotides read TGCAGCGTTGTCACTAGCGGGAGCCCCCACTACGAGCAGTACTTC. Translated, it gives CSVVTSGSPHYEQYF.

Ten or more counts support this clonotype. This rearrangement joins TRBV29-1 to TRBJ1-5; D is undetermined. This CDR3 has 12 amino acids. Deletions cut 4 bases from V and 10 bases from J, with 14 bases between. Germline values: CDR1 SQVTM, CDR2 ANQGSEA. The CDR3 bases are TGCAGCGTTGGAGGGATCGGCACCCCCCAGCATTTT. Protein sequence: CSVGGIGTPQHF.

The V gene is TRBV6-1, the J gene TRBJ1-5; 7 positions agree with TRBD1. From germline, CDR1 is MNHNS and CDR2 SASEGT. J was trimmed by 7 bases and V by 0 bases; bases with no gene match: 12. The CDR3 covers 17 residues. CDR3 nucleotides: TGTGCCAGCAGTGAAGCCCCCCTTACAGGGGTAAGGCAGCCCCAGCATTTT. Protein sequence: CASSEAPLTGVRQPQHF.

This clonotype was seen many times. The chain is built from TRBV3-1 and TRBJ2-3; D tentatively fits TRBD1 or TRBD2 (5 bases each). The V end lost 0 bases, the J end lost 4 bases, and 17 bases lay between the germline ends. Germline V CDR1 and CDR2: LGHDT, YNNKEL (reference sequence). CDR3 length: 17 amino acids. CDR3 nucleotide sequence: TGTGCCAGCAGCCAAGAAAATTCCGGTCAGGGAGCAGATACGCAGTATTTT. Protein product: CASSQENSGQGADTQYF.

Ten or more counts support this clonotype. This sequence joins TRBV19 and TRBJ2-3; D is possibly TRBD2 (5 bases). Germline V gives CDR1 LNHDA, CDR2 SQIVND (reference sequence). The CDR3 runs 16 residues. The V end lost 3 bases, the J end lost 0 bases, and 13 bases lay between the germline ends. The CDR3 spells CASSITPGGSTDTQYF. The CDR3 DNA sequence: TGTGCCAGTAGTATTACCCCCGGAGGTAGCACAGATACGCAGTATTTT.

The sample holds many counts of this clonotype. The CDR3: CSAAGGAGVGEQYF. The CDR3 DNA reads as TGCAGTGCTGCGGGTGGAGCGGGAGTTGGGGAGCAGTACTTC. The rearrangement uses TRBV20-1 and TRBJ2-7; 8 nucleotides agree with TRBD2. There are 14 residues in the CDR3. In germline, CDR1 is DFQATT, CDR2 SNEGSKA (reference sequence). Trimming took 5 bases from V and 7 from J; bases not matched to a gene: 13.

In its sample, this clonotype was seen a few times. The chain has TRBV7-2 and TRBJ1-5; 8 positions agree with TRBD1. J gave up 7 bases and V 5 bases, and 7 bases lay outside the gene matches. The germline gives CDR1 SGHTA, CDR2 FQGNSA. The CDR3 totals 14 residues. The CDR3 region is CASSNTGGGQPQHF. As DNA, the CDR3 is TGTGCCAGCAGCAATACAGGGGGAGGCCAGCCCCAGCATTTT.

This clonotype has at least ten counts. This chain connects TRBV5-8 to TRBJ2-3; possibly TRBD1 or TRBD2 for D (5 bases each). The V end lost 4 bases, the J end lost 2 bases, and 14 bases lay between the germline ends. Germline V gene sequence: CDR1 SGHTS, CDR2 YDEGEE. CDR3 length: 15 amino acids. The CDR3 loop reads CASSPSGTFTDTQYF. The CDR3 nucleotides are TGTGCCAGCAGCCCGTCCGGGACCTTCACAGATACGCAGTATTTT.

This clonotype came up many times. The J gene is TRBJ2-3, the V gene TRBV29-1, with no clear D. V gave up 7 bases and J gave up 5 bases, with 13 bases separating them. The CDR3 sequence is 12 residues long. Germline CDR1 SQVTM, CDR2 ANQGSEA. CDR3 nucleotide sequence: TGCAGCGCCGGGCCTGCGGAAGATACGCAGTATTTT. It yields the protein CSAGPAEDTQYF.

The V gene is TRBV7-2, the J gene TRBJ2-7; 12 bases map to TRBD2. After removal of 5 bases from V and 4 bases from J, the junction contained 9 bases not matched to a gene. This CDR3 is 16 amino acids long. Germline lookup yields CDR1 SGHTA and CDR2 FQGNSA. CDR3 amino acids: CASSGRLAGAVYEQYF. The DNA of the CDR3 is TGTGCCAGCAGCGGTAGACTAGCGGGGGCTGTATACGAGCAGTACTTC.

V usage is TRBV6-2 or TRBV6-3 and J usage is TRBJ1-1; 7 bases are a match to TRBD1. V shed 6 bases and J 4 bases; nucleotides not matched to a gene: 11. CDR1 is MNHEY, CDR2 SVGEGT, per germline. The CDR3 spans 15 residues. CDR3: CASRYEQGIRTEAFF. CDR3 coding DNA: TGTGCCAGCAGATATGAACAGGGGATTCGCACTGAAGCTTTCTTT.

In this sample, this clonotype turned up many times. The CDR3 coding sequence is TGTGCCAGCCCCGCGTCTTGTGTAACGTACTCTGGGGCCAACGTCCTGACTTTC. This gives the protein CASPASCVTYSGANVLTF. This chain connects TRBV21-1 to TRBJ2-6; the table's D call of TRBD2 was not tested on the DNA. TRBV21-1 is marked as a pseudogene. CDR3 length equals 18 residues.

This clonotype was counted many times. This sequence joins TRBV28 and TRBJ2-7; 8 bases are a match to TRBD2. The CDR3 has 17 amino acids. Trimming took 2 bases from V and 2 from J; bases not matched to a gene: 11. The V gene's germline CDR1 is MDHEN and CDR2 SYDVKM. CDR3 sequence reads: CASSLGGSGTAPYEQYF. The CDR3, as DNA: TGTGCCAGCAGTTTAGGTGGTAGCGGGACTGCTCCCTACGAGCAGTACTTC.

This clonotype appeared many times. The chain is built from TRBV2 and TRBJ2-6; D might be TRBD1 or TRBD2, each matching 5 bases. The CDR3 extends over 16 amino acids. The V gene lost 4 bases and the J gene lost 0 bases, with 10 bases spanning the gap. Germline loops: CDR1 SNHLY, CDR2 FYNNEI. Written as DNA, the CDR3 is TGTGCCAGCAGTGGGGGGATCGACTCTGGGGCCAACGTCCTGACTTTC. Protein: CASSGGIDSGANVLTF.